A single sample gave rise to the 30 T cell receptor beta chains below, sequenced in a study of control samples from healthy donors and cancer patients (dated by TCRdb to the early 2020s). Receptor amplification or capture employed the immunoSEQ multiplex PCR assay. TCRdb mirrors the immuneACCESS table, restricted to in-frame sequences. Some clones are absent from its copies; in checked studies, under half trace to an unresolved V gene, and the reason for the others is unknown. Within this sample are 150,000 to 200,000 clones, with approximately 94% of them counted one time only. The biggest ten clones account for approximately 1.5% of the sample. Source material: blood. These receptors all stem from a young man in good health.

The chain couples TRBV6-5 to TRBJ2-7; 10 bases are a match to TRBD2. This CDR3 spans 16 amino acids. The V gene's germline CDR1 is MNHEY and CDR2 SVGAGI. Unmatched junction bases numbered 4, after V lost 0 bases and J lost 2 bases. The CDR3: CASSYSASGGTYEQYF. The CDR3 nucleotides read TGTGCCAGCAGTTACTCGGCTAGCGGGGGAACCTACGAGCAGTACTTC.

The chain joins TRBV12-5 to TRBJ2-3; D is unclear. Deletions cut 2 bases from V and 3 bases from J, with 12 bases between. Germline CDR1 and CDR2: LGHNT and FRNRAP. The CDR3 extends over 15 amino acids. The CDR3 DNA follows: TGTGCTAGTGGTTTGATGGCAGCTACTACAGATACGCAGTATTTT. Its translation: CASGLMAATTDTQYF.

The chain links TRBV5-5 to TRBJ2-2; 11 bases align to TRBD2. Germline-derived CDR1 and CDR2 are SGHKS and YYEKEE (reference sequence). With 5 bases clipped from V and 5 bases from J, the junction kept 17 bases outside the gene matches. The CDR3 consists of 19 residues. CDR3 sequence (DNA): TGTGCCAGCAGACGGGGACTAGCGGACATGGCACATGGTACCGGGGAGCTGTTTTTT. Amino acids: CASRRGLADMAHGTGELFF.

This clone showed up just once. V gene TRBV7-9 combines with J gene TRBJ2-6, with D unclear. Germline values: CDR1 SEHNR, CDR2 FQNEAQ (reference sequence). This CDR3 comprises 15 residues. The germline V and J ends were trimmed by 3 bases and 4 bases, with 10 bases remaining between them. CDR3 residues: CASSFDIPGANVLTF. Here the CDR3 DNA reads TGTGCCAGCAGCTTCGACATACCCGGGGCCAACGTCCTGACTTTC.

Only a few counts were recorded for this clone. The chain joins TRBV5-1 to TRBJ2-2, with D hard to call. The CDR3 sequence is 11 residues long. Germline CDR1 is SGHRS and CDR2 is YFSETQ. V lost 3 bases to trimming and J lost 7 bases, with 4 bases between them. The CDR3 here is CASSSGGELFF. The DNA of the CDR3 is TGCGCCAGCAGCTCCGGCGGGGAGCTGTTTTTT.

The chain recombines TRBV9 with TRBJ1-2, with 8 bases fitting TRBD1. In germline, CDR1 is SGDLS, CDR2 YYNGEE. V was clipped by 4 bases and J by 5 bases; unmatched bases: 4. CDR3 length: 13 amino acids. This CDR3 reads CASSLGQVYGYTF. The DNA of the CDR3 is TGTGCCAGCAGCCTGGGACAGGTTTATGGCTACACCTTC.

The CDR3 bases are TGTGCCAGCAGTCTTGGACAGGGGTGGTACGAGCAGTACTTC. Translating it yields CASSLGQGWYEQYF. V and J are TRBV27 and TRBJ2-7, with 9 bases matching TRBD1. This CDR3 region has 14 residues. With V trimmed by 5 bases and J by 4 bases, 6 bases remained unmatched. Germline V gives CDR1 MNHEY, CDR2 SMNVEV (reference sequence).

The rearrangement joins TRBV19 to TRBJ1-5; no clear D gene. Germline assignment: CDR1 LNHDA and CDR2 SQIVND (reference sequence). V was pared by 6 bases and J by 1 base, with 13 bases between. The CDR3 has 15 amino acids. The CDR3 region has the DNA TGTGCCAGTAGAACGTCTAGTGGGAGCAATCAGCCCCAGCATTTT. Translated, it gives CASRTSSGSNQPQHF.

The chain employs TRBV19 and TRBJ2-1; D is uncertain. The germline gives CDR1 LNHDA, CDR2 SQIVND (reference sequence). V dropped 3 bases and J dropped 4 bases, with 7 bases sitting between them. CDR3 length: 13 amino acids. The CDR3 coding sequence is TGTGCCAGTAGTATGGTGGGATACAATGAGCAGTTCTTC. Amino acid sequence: CASSMVGYNEQFF.

The V and J genes are TRBV4-1 and TRBJ1-2, with D perhaps matching TRBD1 (5 bases). V lost 1 base, J lost 8 bases, and 11 bases lay in between. The germline V gene encodes CDR1 MGHRA and CDR2 YSYEKL. The CDR3 extends over 13 amino acids. CDR3 loop: CASSQAGIHGYTF. The CDR3 DNA is TGCGCCAGCAGCCAAGCAGGGATTCACGGCTACACCTTC.

The rearrangement uses TRBV5-4 and TRBJ2-5; the match to TRBD2 covers 9 bases. The CDR3 runs to 16 residues. The germline V gene encodes CDR1 SGHNT and CDR2 YYREEE (reference sequence). Trimming at V came to 4 bases and at J to 4 bases, leaving 11 bases not matched to a gene. The CDR3 spells CASSPRGRGGGETQYF. The DNA of the CDR3 is TGTGCCAGCAGCCCGCGGGGGCGGGGGGGCGGAGAGACCCAGTACTTC.

The chain has TRBV28 and TRBJ1-3; D gene ambiguous. V lost 2 bases and J lost 7, with 15 bases in between. The germline gives CDR1 MDHEN, CDR2 SYDVKM. This CDR3 region has 15 residues. CDR3 sequence (DNA): TGTGCCAGCAGTTTAGGCAGTTTAACCCCGAACACCATATATTTT. This gives the protein CASSLGSLTPNTIYF.

The V gene is TRBV13, the J gene TRBJ1-1; 9 bases fit TRBD1. This CDR3 contains 14 residues. The germline CDR1 and CDR2 sequences are PRHDT and FYEKMQ (reference sequence). Trimming at V came to 4 bases and at J to 3 bases, leaving 3 bases not matched to a gene. The CDR3, as DNA: TGTGCCAGCAGCTCGGACAGGGGCTACACTGAAGCTTTCTTT. Translating gives CASSSDRGYTEAFF.

The genes are TRBV10-2 and TRBJ2-1; D gene uncertain. CDR3 length equals 17 residues. Between the trimmed V and J ends, which lost 5 bases and 3 bases, there was a span of 20 bases. Germline assignment: CDR1 WSHSY and CDR2 SAAADI. Written as DNA, the CDR3 is TGCGCCAGCAGTCCCTCCGACTGGGCAGACCTCTACAATGAGCAGTTCTTC. Amino acids: CASSPSDWADLYNEQFF.

This chain joins TRBV11-3 and TRBJ2-1, with TRBD2 matching 14 bases. Per the germline V gene, CDR1 is SGHNT and CDR2 is YENEEA. This CDR3 comprises 15 residues. Trimming cost V 5 bases and J 8 bases; bases outside gene matches: 5. For the CDR3, the DNA is TGTGCCAGCAGCCCCGGGACTAGCGGGAGTTATGAGCAGTTCTTC. This gives the protein CASSPGTSGSYEQFF. The complete variable domain, with remaining parts taken from reference TRBV11-3 and TRBJ2-1, reads EAGVVQSPRYKIIEKKQPVAFWCNPISGHNTLYWYLQNLGQGPELLIRYENEEAVDDSQLPKDRFSAERLKGVDSTLKIQPAELGDSAVYLCASSPGTSGSYEQFFGPGTRLTVL.

The V gene is TRBV19, the J gene TRBJ2-7; perhaps TRBD1 as D (5 bases). Per germline, CDR1 LNHDA and CDR2 SQIVND (reference sequence). The length of the CDR3 is 14 residues. Deletions cut 5 bases from V and 0 bases from J, with 11 bases between. CDR3 nucleotides: TGTGCCAGTAGTGCAGGGTGGAGCTCCTACGAGCAGTACTTC. Protein product: CASSAGWSSYEQYF.

The chain joins TRBV4-1 to TRBJ2-1; 9 bases agree with TRBD1. Germline V lookup: CDR1 MGHRA, CDR2 YSYEKL. Trimming cost V 5 bases and J 9 bases; bases outside gene matches: 14. This CDR3 comprises 16 residues. CDR3 sequence (DNA): TGCGCCAGCAGCGCTCCGGGACAGGGTACCCGGGGTGAGCAGTTCTTC. It is translated as CASSAPGQGTRGEQFF.

The chain joins TRBV5-4 to TRBJ1-2, with TRBD1 matching 8 bases. V lost 3 bases, J lost 2 bases, and 3 bases stayed unmatched. The CDR3 totals 14 residues. Germline CDR1 and CDR2: SGHNT and YYREEE (reference sequence). The CDR3 reads CASSWTGTNYGYTF. The CDR3 region has the DNA TGTGCCAGCAGCTGGACAGGGACCAACTATGGCTACACCTTC.

This chain uses TRBV27 with TRBJ2-7; TRBD1 might be the D (6 bases). CDR1 is MNHEY and CDR2 is SMNVEV in the germline V gene (reference sequence). V gave up 3 bases and J gave up 4 bases, with 10 bases separating them. The CDR3 runs 13 residues. This chain's CDR3 is CASSLGHRYEQYF. The CDR3 DNA follows: TGTGCCAGCAGTTTGGGACATCGTTACGAGCAGTACTTC.

The chain joins TRBV5-1 to TRBJ2-7, with TRBD1 matching 7 bases. V trimming: 4 bases; J trimming: 3 bases; junction bases outside the gene matches: 7. The CDR3 extends over 14 amino acids. Germline CDR1 SGHRS, CDR2 YFSETQ. The CDR3 DNA follows: TGCGCCAGCAGCGGGGGACAGAGCCACTACGAGCAGTACTTC. Its translation is CASSGGQSHYEQYF.

This chain links TRBV19 with TRBJ1-5, with D unclear. CDR3 length: 12 residues. Per germline, CDR1 LNHDA and CDR2 SQIVND (reference sequence). V was pared by 8 bases and J by 2 bases, with 7 bases between. The CDR3 loop reads CASRLGNQPQHF. The CDR3 region has the DNA TGTGCCAGTCGGTTGGGCAATCAGCCCCAGCATTTT.

The rearrangement uses TRBV24-1 and TRBJ2-1; possibly TRBD2 for D (7 bases). The CDR3 extends over 13 amino acids. The V end was cut by 5 bases, the J end by 8 bases, with 12 bases between. Germline CDR1 is KGHDR and CDR2 is SFDVKD. The CDR3 is CATSVSGGDEQFF. In DNA, the CDR3 is TGTGCCACCAGTGTATCGGGGGGCGATGAGCAGTTCTTC.

V is TRBV5-1 and J is TRBJ1-4; possible D gene TRBD1, 5 bases. Germline V gene lookup returns CDR1 SGHRS and CDR2 YFSETQ. CDR3 length equals 16 residues. The V gene lost 0 bases and the J gene lost 7 bases, with 16 bases spanning the gap. CDR3 loop: CASSLGLRDKAEKLFF. CDR3 nucleotides: TGCGCCAGCAGCTTGGGTCTCAGGGATAAGGCTGAAAAACTGTTTTTT.

The rearrangement uses TRBV10-1 and TRBJ1-2; D not certain. CDR3 size: 15 residues. Trimming left V 2 bases short and J 2 bases short, with 12 bases between. The germline V gene has CDR1 WNHNN and CDR2 SYGVQD (reference sequence). The CDR3: CASSEGLGENYGYTF. CDR3 sequence (DNA): TGCGCCAGCAGTGAGGGGTTGGGAGAGAACTATGGCTACACCTTC.

J is TRBJ2-3 and V is TRBV24-1; D may be TRBD1 (6 bases). The germline CDR1 and CDR2 sequences are KGHDR and SFDVKD. The CDR3 consists of 14 residues. V lost 10 bases and J 4 bases, leaving 17 bases between the germline ends. The CDR3 loop reads CATGGFSAPDTQYF. The CDR3 DNA is TGTGCCACAGGGGGTTTTTCAGCGCCAGATACGCAGTATTTT.

The V gene is TRBV2, the J gene TRBJ1-4; TRBD1 aligns across 8 bases. Germline trimming cut 5 bases from V and 5 bases from J; bases unmatched to any gene: 4. Germline V CDR1 and CDR2: SNHLY, FYNNEI. The CDR3 contains 14 residues. CDR3 sequence reads: CASSRQGSNEKLFF. The CDR3 DNA reads as TGTGCCAGCAGTCGACAGGGGAGCAATGAAAAACTGTTTTTT.

The genes are TRBV7-9 and TRBJ1-4, with 7 bases aligning to TRBD1. From germline, CDR1 is SEHNR and CDR2 FQNEAQ (reference sequence). The CDR3 contains 16 residues. V was clipped by 5 bases and J by 0 bases; unmatched bases: 6. CDR3 region: CASSLGQAATNEKLFF. The CDR3, as DNA: TGTGCCAGCAGCCTTGGACAGGCAGCAACTAATGAAAAACTGTTTTTT.

CDR3 amino acids: CASSRPGQGIYEQYF. CDR3 DNA: TGCGCCAGCAGCCGGCCCGGACAGGGGATCTACGAGCAGTACTTC. The chain carries TRBV4-1 and TRBJ2-7; 9 bases agree with TRBD1. Trimming removed 4 bases from V and 3 bases from J; junction bases left unmatched: 7. CDR3 length equals 15 residues. Germline CDR1 and CDR2: MGHRA and YSYEKL.

This chain joins TRBV19 and TRBJ1-2; 8 nucleotides line up with TRBD1. Germline V gives CDR1 LNHDA, CDR2 SQIVND (reference sequence). The CDR3 length is 15 residues. Losses at the gene ends were 5 bases for V and 0 bases for J; bases not matched to a gene: 5. CDR3 sequence reads: CASSGGQVANYGYTF. Written as DNA, the CDR3 is TGTGCCAGTAGTGGGGGACAGGTAGCTAACTATGGCTACACCTTC.

The rearrangement links TRBV18 to TRBJ1-5; D remains unclear. The CDR3 totals 16 residues. V lost 3 bases to trimming and J lost 0 bases, with 12 bases between them. Germline V CDR1 and CDR2: KGHSH, LQKENI. DNA for the CDR3: TGTGCCAGCTCACCCGGGCGGGTCGTTAGCAATCAGCCCCAGCATTTT. Amino acids: CASSPGRVVSNQPQHF.